This entry describes one T cell receptor beta chain. Its antigen remains unknown. This specimen belongs to a study of T cell responses to AZD1222 COVID-19 vaccine. Overall study context: Second-dose timings of about 4 or about 12 weeks were pooled. Study results and caveats: Unmutated variant regions are reportedly targeted by nearly half of spike-specific TCRs. Clonal diversity may have been underestimated, and the donors were mostly white British, with more females than males. The study found vaccine-associated CD4 TCRs spanning spike, dominant at 160-218 and 743-854.

Produced via immunoSEQ multiplex PCR; TCRdb's table is partial and in-frame only. Counted here are 100,000 or so clones, about 92% occurring once; the ten biggest clones make up roughly 1.2%. This CDR3 region has 15 residues. V lost 4 bases and J lost 0, with 13 bases in between. Germline CDR1 is SGHRS and CDR2 is YFSETQ. The source is an adult in good health. The chain uses TRBV5-1 and TRBJ1-1; a possible D gene is TRBD1 (5 bases). Source: peripheral blood, taken on day 0 of AZD1222 vaccination. Here the CDR3 reads CASSPLRELNTEAFF. As DNA, the CDR3 is TGCGCCAGCAGCCCACTCAGGGAGTTGAACACTGAAGCTTTCTTT.